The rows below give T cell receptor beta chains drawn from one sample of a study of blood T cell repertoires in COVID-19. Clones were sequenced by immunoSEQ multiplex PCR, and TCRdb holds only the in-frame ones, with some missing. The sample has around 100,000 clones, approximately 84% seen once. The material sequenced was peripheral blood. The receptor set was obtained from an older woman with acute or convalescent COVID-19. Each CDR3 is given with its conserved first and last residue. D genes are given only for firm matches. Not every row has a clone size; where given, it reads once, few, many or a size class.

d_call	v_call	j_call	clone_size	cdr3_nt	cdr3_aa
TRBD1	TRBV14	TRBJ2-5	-	TGTGCCAGCAGCCAACTCAGGGGGCAAGAGACCCAGTACTTC	CASSQLRGQETQYF
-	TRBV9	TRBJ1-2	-	TGTGCCAGCACCCGCGAGAGAGGGTCCTATGGCTACACCTTC	CASTRERGSYGYTF
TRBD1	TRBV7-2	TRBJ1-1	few	TGTGCCAGCAGTGGACAGGGGCCTGGGACTGAAGCTTTCTTT	CASSGQGPGTEAFF
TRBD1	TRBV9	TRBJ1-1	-	TGTGCCAGCAGCGTTCAGGGGGCCACTGAAGCTTTCTTT	CASSVQGATEAFF
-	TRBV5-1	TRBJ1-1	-	TGCGCCAGCAGCTTGGCCGTCGACAAATCCGAAGCTTTCTTT	CASSLAVDKSEAFF
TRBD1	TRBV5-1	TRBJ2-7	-	TGCGCCAGCAGCCTTATGGACAGGGATGTCTACGAGCAGTACTTC	CASSLMDRDVYEQYF
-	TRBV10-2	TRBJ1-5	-	TGCGCCAGCAGTACCGGGACACCCGTAGGGCCCCAGCATTTT	CASSTGTPVGPQHF
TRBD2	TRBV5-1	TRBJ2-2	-	TGCGCCAGCCGCGGGGGGCCCACCGGGGAGCTGTTTTTT	CASRGGPTGELFF
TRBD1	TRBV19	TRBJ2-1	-	TGTGCCAGTAGTTATGGACAGGCTGGCGATGAGCAGTTCTTC	CASSYGQAGDEQFF
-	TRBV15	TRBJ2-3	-	TGTGCCACCAGCAGAAAACCGCTAGGGGTCGCGCAGTATTTT	CATSRKPLGVAQYF
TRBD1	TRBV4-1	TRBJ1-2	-	TGCGCCAGCAGCCAAGATCGGCGGTGGACAGGCCCCTCTAACTATGGCTACACCTTC	CASSQDRRWTGPSNYGYTF
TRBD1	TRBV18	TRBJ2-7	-	TGTGCCAGCTCCGCACAGGGGGTAGGGTACGAGCAGTACTTC	CASSAQGVGYEQYF
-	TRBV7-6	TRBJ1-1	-	TGTGCCAGCAGCATCAACAGGAATCCGAGCACTGAAGCTTTCTTT	CASSINRNPSTEAFF
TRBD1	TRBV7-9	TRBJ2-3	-	TGTGCCAGCAGCGGGGTGCAGGGGGCAACTGATACGCAGTATTTT	CASSGVQGATDTQYF
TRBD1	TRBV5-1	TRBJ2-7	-	TGCGCCAGCAGCTTAAGGACAGGGACGTACGAGCAGTACTTC	CASSLRTGTYEQYF
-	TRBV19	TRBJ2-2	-	TGTGCCAGTGCCACGGGGGGCAAGACCGGGGAGCTGTTTTTT	CASATGGKTGELFF
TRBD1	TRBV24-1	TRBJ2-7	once	TGTGCCACCAGTGACCCGGGACAGGGGTCCTACGAGCAGTACTTC	CATSDPGQGSYEQYF
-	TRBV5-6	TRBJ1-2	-	TGTGCCAGCAGCCCTGTTGATCCAGGGTTTACGGCGGGCTACACCTTC	CASSPVDPGFTAGYTF
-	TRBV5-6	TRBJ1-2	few	TGTGCCAGCAGCTTGGACACTAACTATGGCTACACCTTC	CASSLDTNYGYTF
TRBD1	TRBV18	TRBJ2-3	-	TGTGCCAGCTCACCTGACAGGGGCAGAGATACGCAGTATTTT	CASSPDRGRDTQYF
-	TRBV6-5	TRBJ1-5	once	TGTGCCACCAGACCCCCGGGGGGATTCAATCAGCCCCAGCATTTT	CATRPPGGFNQPQHF
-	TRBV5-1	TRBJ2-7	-	TGCGCCAGCAGCTTGGGGCCCCCCTACGAGCAGTACTTC	CASSLGPPYEQYF
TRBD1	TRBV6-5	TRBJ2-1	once	TGTGCCAGCAGTTACTCGTGGGACAGTGCCTACAATGAGCAGTTCTTC	CASSYSWDSAYNEQFF
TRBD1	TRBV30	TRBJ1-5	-	TGTGCCTGGAGTGGGACAGGGGAAAATCAGCCCCAGCATTTT	CAWSGTGENQPQHF
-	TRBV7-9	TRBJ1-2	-	TGTGCCAGCAGCTTCACCGGGACTCTCTATGGCTACACCTTC	CASSFTGTLYGYTF
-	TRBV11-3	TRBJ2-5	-	TGTGCCAGCAGCCGAACCGGGGGAGAGTACCAAGAGACCCAGTACTTC	CASSRTGGEYQETQYF
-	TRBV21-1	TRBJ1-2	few	TGTGCCAGCAGCAAAGTACGGCAGAGGCAATATGGCTACACCTTC	CASSKVRQRQYGYTF
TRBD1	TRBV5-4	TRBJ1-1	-	TGTGCCAGCAGCGGGGACAGATCGAACACTGAAGCTTTCTTT	CASSGDRSNTEAFF
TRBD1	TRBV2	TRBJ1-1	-	TGTGCCAGCAGTGGGGACAGAAACACTGAAGCTTTCTTT	CASSGDRNTEAFF
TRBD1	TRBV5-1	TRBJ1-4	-	TGCGCCAGCAGCTTGTCATCAATAAAATCGGGACAGATTGGAAAACTGTTTTTT	CASSLSSIKSGQIGKLFF
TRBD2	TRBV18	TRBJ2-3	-	TGTGCCAGCTCACCAATGCTAGCGGGGAGCACAGATACGCAGTATTTT	CASSPMLAGSTDTQYF
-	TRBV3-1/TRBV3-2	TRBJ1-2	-	TGTGCCAGCAGCCAGCAAGGAGGGTACCAGGTTGGCTACACCTTC	CASSQQGGYQVGYTF
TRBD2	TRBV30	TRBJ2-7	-	TGTGCCTGGAGTGTGGGGGCGGGGGGTTACGAGCAGTACTTC	CAWSVGAGGYEQYF
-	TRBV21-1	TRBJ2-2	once	TGTGCCAGCAGCACGACGTGGACAGGGTATTCCAAAAACACCGGGGAGCTGTTTTTT	CASSTTWTGYSKNTGELFF
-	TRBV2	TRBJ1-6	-	TGTGCCAGCAGTGCAAGACAGGTGTGGTTGGATTCACCCCTCCACTTT	CASSARQVWLDSPLHF
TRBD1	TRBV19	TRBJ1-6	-	TGTGCCAGTAGTAACCGACAGGGATCCATATCACCCCTCCACTTT	CASSNRQGSISPLHF
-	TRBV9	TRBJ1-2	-	TGTGCCAGCAGCGTAGGGAGTACTAGCTATGGCTACACCTTC	CASSVGSTSYGYTF
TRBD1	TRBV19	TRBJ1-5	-	TGTGCCAGTAGTCCACAATTGCCGGGACAGGGTTTCAATCAGCCCCAGCATTTT	CASSPQLPGQGFNQPQHF
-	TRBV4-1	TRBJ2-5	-	TGCGCCAGCAGCCAAGTGGGGGGGGCGGGAGAGACCCAGTACTTC	CASSQVGGAGETQYF
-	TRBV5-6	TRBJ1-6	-	TGTGCCAGCAGCTTGGGGAGCTCCTATAATTCACCCCTCCACTTT	CASSLGSSYNSPLHF
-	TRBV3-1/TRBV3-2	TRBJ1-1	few	TGTGCCAGCAGCCAAGATTGGACAGCAAACACTGAAGCTTTCTTT	CASSQDWTANTEAFF
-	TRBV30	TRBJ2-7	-	TGTGCCTGGAGTGGACAGTACGAGCAGTACTTC	CAWSGQYEQYF
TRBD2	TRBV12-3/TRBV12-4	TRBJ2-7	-	TGTGCCAGCAGTTTCCGGGGGGAAGGCGAGCAGTACTTC	CASSFRGEGEQYF
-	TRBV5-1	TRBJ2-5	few	TGCGCCAGCAGCCCCCTAATCGTAGAGACCCAGTACTTC	CASSPLIVETQYF
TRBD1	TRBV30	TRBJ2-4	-	TGTGCCTGGACCAGGGGGCAGGCCAAAAACATTCAGTACTTC	CAWTRGQAKNIQYF
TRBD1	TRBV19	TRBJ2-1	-	TGTGCCAGTAGTATCGCGGGACAGGGTGTACATGAGCAGTTCTTC	CASSIAGQGVHEQFF
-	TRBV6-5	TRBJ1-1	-	TGTGCCAGCAGGCCCGGACAGAGCAAGAACACTGAAGCTTTCTTT	CASRPGQSKNTEAFF
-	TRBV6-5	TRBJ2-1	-	TGTGCCAGTAAGACGGGGTCCTACAATGAGCAGTTCTTC	CASKTGSYNEQFF
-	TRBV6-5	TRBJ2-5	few	TGTGCCAGCAGTTTGGACGGGACTCAAGAGACCCAGTACTTC	CASSLDGTQETQYF
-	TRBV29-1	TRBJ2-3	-	TGCAGCGTTGCGGGTCCCACAGATACGCAGTATTTT	CSVAGPTDTQYF
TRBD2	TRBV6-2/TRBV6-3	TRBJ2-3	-	TGTGCCAGCAGTCCACGACTAGCGGGGGATGGAACAGATACGCAGTATTTT	CASSPRLAGDGTDTQYF